This T cell receptor (beta chain) was captured by sequencing in a study of CD8 T cells in ankylosing spondylitis listed by TCRdb under 2017. Notes on the research overall: T cell receptor beta repertoires were profiled in healthy donors and ankylosing spondylitis patients so that disease-linked TCR variants could be found. The full study cohort was made up of about 25 ankylosing spondylitis patients and 108 healthy donors. Samples of peripheral blood were taken, and for ankylosing spondylitis patients, synovial fluid was collected as well.

What the research found in general, with its limitations: The disease-linked clones were reported to be significantly enriched in matched synovial fluid samples from ankylosing spondylitis patients. Some motif variants had previously been reported in the synovial fluid and blood of reactive arthritis patients, which suggests shared mechanisms of disease initiation. Blood from ankylosing spondylitis patients appeared to be characterized by a TCR beta motif made up of fewer than ten highly homologous amino acid variants. The disease-linked clones showed a CD8+ phenotype and occurred at relatively low frequencies in peripheral blood.

A note on this clonotype: Its recognized antigen is unknown. Per-base qualities were not stored, and no clone one base away is much larger.

From the cysteine up to the phenylalanine, the CDR3 has a length of 13 residues. Just CDR3 DNA is preserved here, 39 bases in frame from base 1. The germline V gene gives CDR1 as SGHRS and CDR2 as YFSETQ. Cut back by 3 bases and 1 base, the V and J ends lie 8 bases apart. The listed sequencing device is Illumina HiSeq 2500. Quantitative 5'-RACE with molecular barcodes was the method used to prepare the TCR beta libraries. The authors' analysis ran thus. A new computational method based on a probabilistic model of VDJ rearrangement was used to identify disease-linked TCR variants. The raw public data were reprocessed by TCRdb itself: fastp quality trimming at Q25, MiXCR clonotype calling, in-frame beta chains only. Rows with a matching CDR3 protein are joined into one entry that keeps the most common DNA and genes. TCRdb's processing, not the authors' own work, is the source of the V and J calls. The sample profile shows under 950,000 distinct CDR3 sequences; around 17% of them were found once. The top ten clones comprise about a fifth of the sample.

The chain is made from TRBV5-1 and TRBJ2-7; the D gene is perhaps TRBD1, on 5 matching bases. This clonotype was sampled from a male donor with ankylosing spondylitis. Sequenced sample: blood, either unsorted or a sorted T cell fraction (not recorded which). Read as DNA, the sequence is TGCGCCAGCAGCTCGACAGAGTCCTACGAGCAGTACTTC. This gives the protein CASSSTESYEQYF.